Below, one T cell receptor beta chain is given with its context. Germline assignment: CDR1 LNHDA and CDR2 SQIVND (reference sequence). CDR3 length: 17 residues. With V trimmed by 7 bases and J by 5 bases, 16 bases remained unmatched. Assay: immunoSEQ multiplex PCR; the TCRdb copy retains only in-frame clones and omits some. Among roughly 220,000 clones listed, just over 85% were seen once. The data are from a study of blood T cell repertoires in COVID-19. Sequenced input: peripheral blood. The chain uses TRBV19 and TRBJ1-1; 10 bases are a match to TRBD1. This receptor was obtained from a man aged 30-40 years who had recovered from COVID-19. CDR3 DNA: TGTGCCAGTACCCCCTTCGACAGGGGGCCGCAAGGAACTGAAGCTTTCTTT. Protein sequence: CASTPFDRGPQGTEAFF.